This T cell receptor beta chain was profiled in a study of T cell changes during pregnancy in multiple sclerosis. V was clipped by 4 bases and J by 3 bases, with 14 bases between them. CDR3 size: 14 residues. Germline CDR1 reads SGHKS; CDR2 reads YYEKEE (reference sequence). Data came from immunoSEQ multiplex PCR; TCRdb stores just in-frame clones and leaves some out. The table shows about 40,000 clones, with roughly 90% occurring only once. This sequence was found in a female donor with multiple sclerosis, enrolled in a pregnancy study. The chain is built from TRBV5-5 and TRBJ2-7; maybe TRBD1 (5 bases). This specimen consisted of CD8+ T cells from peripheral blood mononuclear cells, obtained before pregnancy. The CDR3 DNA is TGTGCCAGCAGCCATCCGGACACTTACTACGAGCAGTACTTC. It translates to CASSHPDTYYEQYF.